This TCR beta chain appears in the sequencing data of a study of regulatory T cells in long-lasting Graves disease. Study-level points and caveats: With persistent disease, TRBV28, TRBJ1-2 and TRBJ2-5 were the favored segments.

Time point described: persistent/refractory GD, antithyroid drugs over 5 years with positive TRAb. Construction of the TCR library relied on RNA isolated from PBMCs. Between the trimmed V and J ends, which lost 2 bases and 4 bases, there was a span of 9 bases. Germline assignment: CDR1 KGHSH and CDR2 LQKENI. The CDR3 consists of 14 residues. With respect to this clonotype: The target antigen is unknown.

Building the TCR beta libraries relied on iRepertoire HTBI primers, and CDR3 regions underwent Arm-PCR. MiXCR, run by TCRdb on the multiplex PCR reads, gives a single entry per CDR3 protein. The repertoire has fewer than 600,000 distinct CDR3 sequences, about 20% of them found once; the top ten carry under 15%. This sequence was found in a female donor with Graves disease. Material: peripheral blood mononuclear cells (PBMCs), obtained when the disease was refractory, from a patient treated with antithyroid drugs. The V call is TRBV18, the J call TRBJ2-4; a weak D match, TRBD2 (7 bases). The CDR3 DNA sequence: TGTGCCAGCTCACCAGCGGGGGCGAAAAACATTCAGTACTTC. Translation gives CASSPAGAKNIQYF.